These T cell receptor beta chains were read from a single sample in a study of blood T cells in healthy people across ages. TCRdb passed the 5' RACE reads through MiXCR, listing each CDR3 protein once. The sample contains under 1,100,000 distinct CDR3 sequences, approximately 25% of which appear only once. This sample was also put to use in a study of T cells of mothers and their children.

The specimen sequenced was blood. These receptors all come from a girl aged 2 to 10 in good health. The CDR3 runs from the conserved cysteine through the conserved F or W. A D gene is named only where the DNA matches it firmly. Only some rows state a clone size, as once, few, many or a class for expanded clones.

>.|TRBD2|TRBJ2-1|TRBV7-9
CATRGLTSGNNEQFF
TGTGCCACCCGCGGTCTCACTAGCGGTAACAATGAGCAGTTCTTC
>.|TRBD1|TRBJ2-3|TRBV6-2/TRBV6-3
CASSSRDRSGDTQYF
TGTGCCAGCAGTTCCCGGGACAGATCGGGGGATACGCAGTATTTT
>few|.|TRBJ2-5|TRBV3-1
CASSQDWALETQYF
TGTGCCAGCAGCCAAGATTGGGCACTAGAGACCCAGTACTTC
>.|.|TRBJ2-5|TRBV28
CASSLGAFETQYF
TGTGCCAGCAGTTTGGGAGCCTTTGAGACCCAGTACTTC
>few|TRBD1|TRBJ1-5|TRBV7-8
CASSLLTGMGQPQHF
TGTGCCAGCAGCTTATTGACAGGGATGGGACAGCCCCAGCATTTT
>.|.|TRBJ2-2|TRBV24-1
CATSDYPGTGELFF
TGTGCCACCAGTGACTATCCTGGCACCGGGGAGCTGTTTTTT
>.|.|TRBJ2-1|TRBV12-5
CASGLPSQLPSNEQFF
TGTGCTAGTGGTTTGCCCTCCCAACTCCCCTCGAATGAGCAGTTCTTC
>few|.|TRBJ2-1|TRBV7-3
CASSLPGRVAYNEQFF
TGTGCCAGCAGCCTCCCCGGGCGGGTGGCCTACAATGAGCAGTTCTTC
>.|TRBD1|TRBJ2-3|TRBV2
CASRSLGQGTDTQYF
TGTGCCAGTCGCTCTCTGGGACAGGGGACAGATACGCAGTATTTT
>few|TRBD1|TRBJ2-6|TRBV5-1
CASSRTGGFSGANVLTF
TGCGCCAGCAGCAGGACAGGGGGCTTCTCTGGGGCCAACGTCCTGACTTTC
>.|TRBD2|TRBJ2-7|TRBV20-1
CSARSGGNSNEQYF
TGCAGTGCTAGATCGGGGGGAAATTCGAACGAGCAGTACTTC
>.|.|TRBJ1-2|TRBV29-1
CSVEKHWDYGYTF
TGCAGCGTTGAAAAACACTGGGACTATGGCTACACCTTC
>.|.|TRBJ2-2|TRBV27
CASSLGLSGSNTGELFF
TGTGCCAGCAGTTTGGGCCTGAGCGGATCGAACACCGGGGAGCTGTTTTTT
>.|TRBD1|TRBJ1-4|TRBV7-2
CASRPTGDEKLFF
TGTGCCAGCAGGCCCACAGGGGATGAAAAACTGTTTTTT
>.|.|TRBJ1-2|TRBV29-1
CSVLAPNYGYTF
TGCAGCGTTCTAGCCCCAAACTATGGCTACACCTTC
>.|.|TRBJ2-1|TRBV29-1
CSVPTQHSYNEQFF
TGCAGCGTGCCCACGCAACATTCCTACAATGAGCAGTTCTTC
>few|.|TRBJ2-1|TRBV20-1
CSARDRGVYNEQFF
TGCAGTGCTAGAGACAGGGGGGTCTACAATGAGCAGTTCTTC
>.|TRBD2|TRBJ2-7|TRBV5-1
CAGSLPLKAGNSYEQYF
TGCGCCGGCAGCTTGCCACTAAAAGCGGGAAACTCCTACGAGCAGTACTTC
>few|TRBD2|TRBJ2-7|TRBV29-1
CSVEEGKTSGSVIPEQYF
TGCAGCGTTGAAGAGGGAAAGACTAGCGGGAGTGTAATTCCCGAGCAGTACTTC
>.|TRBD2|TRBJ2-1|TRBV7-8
CASRTPGLAVEEQFF
TGTGCCAGCAGAACGCCGGGACTAGCGGTGGAGGAGCAGTTCTTC
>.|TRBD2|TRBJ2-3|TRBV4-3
CASSQFIAGGFTDTQYF
TGCGCCAGCAGCCAATTTATCGCGGGGGGGTTCACAGATACGCAGTATTTT
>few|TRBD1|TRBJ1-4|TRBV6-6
CASSYGQVGEKLFF
TGTGCCAGCAGCTACGGACAGGTTGGAGAAAAACTGTTTTTT
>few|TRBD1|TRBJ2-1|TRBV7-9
CASSRTQTGPDDEQFF
TGTGCCAGCAGCCGAACTCAGACAGGGCCGGACGATGAGCAGTTCTTC
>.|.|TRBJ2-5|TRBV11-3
CASSSPPLGSKWGETQYF
TGTGCCAGCAGCTCCCCTCCCCTGGGCAGTAAGTGGGGAGAGACCCAGTACTTC
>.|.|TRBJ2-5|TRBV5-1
CASSLALVAAYQETQYF
TGCGCCAGCAGCTTGGCCTTGGTAGCAGCCTACCAAGAGACCCAGTACTTC
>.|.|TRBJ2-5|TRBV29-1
CSTQDPRETQYF
TGCAGCACCCAGGACCCCCGAGAGACCCAGTACTTC
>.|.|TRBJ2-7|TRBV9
CASSPRGALYEQYF
TGTGCCAGCAGCCCCCGGGGGGCCCTCTACGAGCAGTACTTC
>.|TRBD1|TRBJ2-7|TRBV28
CASSYTRQGDYEQYF
TGTGCCAGCAGTTATACCCGACAGGGGGATTACGAGCAGTACTTC
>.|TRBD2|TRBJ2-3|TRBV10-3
CAISEGTITPDTQYF
TGTGCCATCAGTGAGGGGACTATAACCCCAGATACGCAGTATTTT
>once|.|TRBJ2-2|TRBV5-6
CASTYGLDGELFF
TGTGCCAGCACCTACGGCCTGGACGGGGAGCTGTTTTTT
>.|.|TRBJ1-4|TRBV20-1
CSVPGGQKEKLFF
TGCAGTGTCCCGGGAGGACAGAAAGAAAAACTGTTTTTT
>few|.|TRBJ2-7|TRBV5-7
CASSLGGYSYEQYF
TGTGCCAGCAGCTTGGGAGGGTACTCCTACGAGCAGTACTTC
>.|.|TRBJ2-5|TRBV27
CASSRDTGQAQYF
TGTGCCAGCAGTCGGGACACCGGCCAGGCCCAGTACTTC
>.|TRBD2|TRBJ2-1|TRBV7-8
CASSLAASGIYNEQFF
TGTGCCAGCAGCTTAGCCGCTAGCGGGATATACAATGAGCAGTTCTTC
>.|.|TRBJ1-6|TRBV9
CASSDQIGIEPLHF
TGTGCCAGCAGCGACCAGATAGGGATCGAACCCCTCCACTTT
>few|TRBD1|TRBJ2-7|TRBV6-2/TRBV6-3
CASRWDRENEQYF
TGTGCCAGCAGATGGGACAGGGAAAACGAGCAGTACTTC
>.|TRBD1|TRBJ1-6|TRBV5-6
CASSSGTGDSPLHF
TGTGCCAGCAGCTCCGGGACAGGGGATTCACCCCTCCACTTT
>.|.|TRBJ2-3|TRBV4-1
CASSPRTPSGTDTQYF
TGCGCCAGCAGCCCCCGGACCCCTAGCGGCACAGATACGCAGTATTTT
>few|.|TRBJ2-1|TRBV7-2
CASSSQLVEQFF
TGTGCCAGCAGCTCTCAATTGGTGGAGCAGTTCTTC
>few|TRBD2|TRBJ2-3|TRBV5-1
CASSYSVAGGTQYF
TGCGCCAGCAGCTATTCTGTAGCGGGGGGGACGCAGTATTTT